Ten or more counts support the clone carrying this T cell receptor beta chain. No antigen is known for it. The CDR3 has 13 amino acids. Germline V gives CDR1 DFQATT, CDR2 SNEGSKA (reference sequence). Trimming removed 6 bases at V and 1 base at J, with 12 bases between. The entry originates in a study of human T cells and chemical hapten exposure. The overall study: Predominantly women, the patients had alopecia areata, totalis or universalis. General observations from the study: The donor cohort had alopecia, so its immune response may not match that of healthy people.

One entry per CDR3 protein, called by TCRdb with MiXCR from the RACE reads. Of approximately 82,000 distinct CDR3 sequences in the sample, around 7% were seen once. Regarding time point: patch test 2, 6 weeks after DPC sensitization. Treatment noted: therapeutic diphenylcyclopropenone sensitization with weekly scalp DPC. This TCR was recovered from a woman younger than 45 with alopecia areata. Some clones in this sample may be carry-over from other donors' samples. V and J are TRBV20-1 and TRBJ1-1; tentative D call: TRBD1 (5 bases). This specimen consisted of whole blood, obtained in connection with sensitization to the hapten diphenylcyclopropenone (DPC). Written as DNA, the CDR3 is TGCAGTGCCGCCCAAACAGGGAACACTGAAGCTTTCTTT. Translation: CSAAQTGNTEAFF.